These 3 T cell receptor beta chains were all obtained from the same sample, sequenced in a study of OX40 agonist ivuxolimab in advanced cancers. This table comes from immunoSEQ multiplex PCR, and its TCRdb copy is limited to in-frame clones, with some not included. Of just over 50,000 clones in the sample, roughly 80% are singletons; the top ten hold around 2%. The sequenced sample was CD4+ or CD8+ T cells sorted from blood, obtained in a trial of the OX40 agonist ivuxolimab. The receptors come from an adult with an advanced solid tumor such as melanoma, head and neck, liver or kidney cancer.

This clone has just a few counts. This chain connects TRBV5-1 to TRBJ2-1; TRBD2 aligns across 13 bases. The CDR3 is 15 amino acids. Trimming at V came to 4 bases and at J to 9 bases, leaving 7 bases not matched to a gene. Per the germline V gene, CDR1 is SGHRS and CDR2 is YFSETQ. The CDR3 DNA reads as TGCGCCAGCAGCAGACTAGCGGGAGGAGGAGCTGAGCAGTTCTTC. Its protein product is CASSRLAGGGAEQFF.

The chain recombines TRBV7-2 with TRBJ2-7, with a weak D call TRBD2 (5 bases). The CDR3 is made up of 14 amino acids. Between the trimmed V and J ends, which lost 7 bases and 4 bases, there was a span of 17 bases. Per germline, CDR1 SGHTA and CDR2 FQGNSA. For the CDR3, the DNA is TGTGCCAGCAAGACTAAGGGTACATCATACGAGCAGTACTTC. This translates into CASKTKGTSYEQYF.

The count of this clone is one. The chain is built from TRBV6-1 and TRBJ1-2; a weak D match, TRBD1 (5 bases). This CDR3 comprises 17 residues. Germline V gene data show CDR1 as MNHNS and CDR2 as SASEGT. The germline V and J ends were trimmed by 4 bases and 5 bases, with 23 bases remaining between them. CDR3 sequence: CASSAGMYREGDYGYTF. The CDR3 bases are TGTGCCAGCAGTGCGGGAATGTACCGAGAAGGGGATTATGGCTACACCTTC.